The next 18 T cell receptor beta chains were all read from a single sample in a study of cytomegalovirus exposure and HLA in healthy donors (dated by TCRdb to the late 2010s). Libraries were prepared through the immunoSEQ multiplex PCR assay. A mixture of 60 forward primers for TCR Vbeta segments and 13 reverse primers for TCR Jbeta segments was used in the multiplex PCR. This is the immuneACCESS table as TCRdb keeps it, with only in-frame sequences that have V and J called. A part of the clones is gone; compared with another copy, unresolved V genes explain less than half, and the rest is unexplained. Within this sample are 150,000 to 190,000 clones, with approximately 81% of them counted one time only. Over 1.2% of the sample belongs to the ten largest clones. Sequenced: PBMCs. These receptors all come from a man aged 18-30 years in good health and CMV-seronegative.

The J gene is TRBJ2-5, the V gene TRBV18, with unresolved D. The CDR3 loop spans 12 amino acids. Germline assignment: CDR1 KGHSH and CDR2 LQKENI. Trimming removed 1 base from V and 4 bases from J, with 4 bases in between. In nucleotides, the CDR3 is TGTGCCAGCTCACCACAACTAGAGACCCAGTACTTC. Translating it yields CASSPQLETQYF.

The chain joins TRBV19 to TRBJ2-5; a weak D match, TRBD2 (5 bases). Trimming cost V 5 bases and J 2 bases, with 12 bases left between them. This CDR3 contains 14 residues. CDR1 and CDR2 from the germline V gene are LNHDA and SQIVND (reference sequence). CDR3 amino acids: CASSVLGGQETQYF. DNA for the CDR3: TGTGCCAGTAGTGTACTCGGCGGGCAAGAGACCCAGTACTTC.

V is TRBV7-2 and J is TRBJ1-4, with 7 bases that match TRBD1. In germline, CDR1 is SGHTA, CDR2 FQGNSA. This CDR3 is built from 14 residues. Trimming removed 5 bases from V and 6 bases from J; junction bases left unmatched: 6. For the CDR3, the DNA is TGTGCCAGCAGCGAACAGGGGCAGGATGAAAAACTGTTTTTT. Translated: CASSEQGQDEKLFF.

The V call is TRBV11-2, the J call TRBJ1-1; D not resolved. The V end was cut by 1 base, the J end by 4 bases, with 16 bases between. The CDR3 loop spans 16 amino acids. Germline CDR1 reads SGHAT; CDR2 reads FQNNGV. This CDR3 reads CASSLARLSTGTEAFF. CDR3 DNA sequence: TGTGCCAGCAGCTTAGCCCGGCTCTCTACGGGCACTGAAGCTTTCTTT.

This chain uses TRBV2 with TRBJ1-2; D call uncertain. The germline V and J ends were trimmed by 5 bases and 2 bases, with 21 bases remaining between them. The CDR3 totals 17 residues. CDR1 and CDR2 (germline): SNHLY, FYNNEI. The CDR3 region has the DNA TGTGCCAGCAGTTACCCGGGAAAAGGAGGAGGAAACTATGGCTACACCTTC. Translation gives CASSYPGKGGGNYGYTF.

CDR3 DNA sequence: TGTGCCAGCAGCTTGACAGTACCGGGACTAGGACAAGAGACCCAGTACTTC. It codes for CASSLTVPGLGQETQYF. This chain links TRBV11-3 with TRBJ2-5; 8 nucleotides match TRBD2. The CDR3 spans 17 residues. CDR1 is SGHNT, CDR2 YENEEA, per germline. V lost 3 bases, J lost 2 bases, and 11 bases stayed unmatched.

The gene calls are TRBV7-2 and TRBJ1-1, with no clear D. This CDR3 has 15 amino acids. Trimming stripped 1 base from V and 0 bases from J, with 9 bases between. In germline, CDR1 is SGHTA, CDR2 FQGNSA. For the CDR3, the DNA is TGTGCCAGCAGCTTAGTGCCAGTTATGAACACTGAAGCTTTCTTT. Translation gives CASSLVPVMNTEAFF.

Concerning this clone: Compared with germline, one end of the junction differs, possibly owing to a read error. Other nucleotide sequences in the sample specify the same CDR3. The chain links TRBV19 to TRBJ1-1; no reliable D call. The length of the CDR3 is 14 residues. The germline CDR1 and CDR2 sequences are LNHDA and SQIVND (reference sequence). CDR3 sequence reads: CASSNPRENTEAFF. The CDR3 DNA follows: TGTGCCAGTAGTAATCCGAGGGAGAACACCGAAGCTTTCTTT.

The J gene is TRBJ2-1, the V gene TRBV25-1; 9 bases fit TRBD1. Germline CDR1 reads MGHDK; CDR2 reads SYGVNS. The CDR3 runs to 15 residues. V trimming: 5 bases; J trimming: 8 bases; junction bases outside the gene matches: 10. CDR3 region: CASSQRDRVVDEQFF. In DNA form, the CDR3 reads TGTGCCAGCAGTCAACGGGACAGGGTTGTGGATGAGCAGTTCTTC.

The chain carries TRBV4-2 and TRBJ2-3, with D possibly TRBD1 on 6 matching bases. Trimming left V 0 bases short and J 6 bases short, with 13 bases between. The CDR3 contains 15 residues. Germline loops: CDR1 LGHNA, CDR2 YNFKEQ. The CDR3 loop reads CASSQEAGTTDTQYF. Here the CDR3 DNA reads TGTGCCAGCAGCCAAGAGGCCGGGACAACGGATACGCAGTATTTT.

In its sample, this clone was seen once. This rearrangement joins TRBV6-1 to TRBJ2-2; a weak D match, TRBD2 (6 bases). Between the trimmed V and J ends, which lost 2 bases and 3 bases, there was a span of 16 bases. The CDR3 has 17 amino acids. Germline V gene lookup returns CDR1 MNHNS and CDR2 SASEGT. The CDR3 DNA sequence: TGTGCCAGCAGTGAATTTAGGGGCGGGATCCACACCGGGGAGCTGTTTTTT. Protein: CASSEFRGGIHTGELFF.

The chain has TRBV7-9 and TRBJ2-7; TRBD2 is a possible D gene (6 bases). This CDR3 comprises 14 residues. With 0 bases removed from V and 7 bases from J, the gap between germline ends came to 13 bases. The germline CDR1 and CDR2 sequences are SEHNR and FQNEAQ (reference sequence). In DNA, the CDR3 is TGTGCCAGCAGCTTAGCGGGAGGATTGCATGAGCAGTACTTC. Protein sequence: CASSLAGGLHEQYF.

This clone appeared a few times. DNA for the CDR3: TGTGCCAGCAGTCACCCGGGGGGGACTAGCAACGAGCAGTACTTC. Translated, it gives CASSHPGGTSNEQYF. This chain connects TRBV28 to TRBJ2-7, with TRBD2 matching 9 bases. CDR3 size: 15 residues. Germline CDR1 MDHEN, CDR2 SYDVKM. V was pared by 5 bases and J by 5 bases, with 10 bases of the junction left unmatched.

The chain is built from TRBV6-5 and TRBJ2-5; no reliable D call. Trimming took off 5 bases at V and 3 bases at J, with 10 bases between the two ends. The CDR3 runs 13 residues. Germline values: CDR1 MNHEY, CDR2 SVGAGI. The CDR3 reads CASSVYSKETQYF. CDR3 nucleotide sequence: TGTGCCAGCAGTGTCTACAGCAAAGAGACCCAGTACTTC.

The V gene is TRBV10-1, the J gene TRBJ2-2; no clear D gene. The CDR3 consists of 15 residues. Looked up from germline, CDR1 is WNHNN and CDR2 is SYGVQD (reference sequence). V shed 4 bases and J shed 5 bases, with 14 bases lying between them. CDR3 bases: TGCGCCAGCAGTGTACACTCAGAACAGACCGGGGAGCTGTTTTTT. It translates to CASSVHSEQTGELFF.

The genes are TRBV7-8 and TRBJ2-1; 7 nucleotides line up with TRBD2. This CDR3 spans 16 amino acids. CDR1 is SGHVS and CDR2 is FQNEAQ in the germline V gene. After removal of 4 bases from V and 0 bases from J, the junction contained 6 bases not matched to a gene. In nucleotides, the CDR3 is TGTGCCAGCAGCTCCCGACTAGCCAGCTCCTACAATGAGCAGTTCTTC. Protein product: CASSSRLASSYNEQFF.

The V gene is TRBV2, the J gene TRBJ1-6; D is uncertain. Germline-derived CDR1 and CDR2 are SNHLY and FYNNEI. Trimming removed 8 bases from V and 5 bases from J, with 7 bases in between. CDR3 length: 12 residues. The chain's CDR3 is CASCPDNSPLHF. The CDR3 bases are TGTGCCAGCTGTCCGGATAATTCACCCCTCCACTTT.

The gene calls are TRBV10-1 and TRBJ2-3; D perhaps matches TRBD2 (6 bases). V lost 7 bases to trimming and J lost 4 bases, with 15 bases between them. The CDR3 extends over 14 amino acids. The germline V gene encodes CDR1 WNHNN and CDR2 SYGVQD (reference sequence). The CDR3, as DNA: TGCGCCAGCATGGCCGGGAGAGACGCAGATACGCAGTATTTT. Amino acids: CASMAGRDADTQYF.